These 14 T cell receptor beta chains were all obtained from the same sample, sequenced in a study of tumor and adjacent non-tumor tissue in lung cancer. The template was RNA from unsorted bulk tissue. The normal lung tissue was taken more than 3 cm from the tumor edge. The library came from three nested PCR rounds adapted from ARM-PCR protocols. In TCRdb, the multiplex PCR reads were re-called with MiXCR into one record per CDR3 protein. The sample lists approximately 100,000 distinct CDR3 sequences; 60% to 80% were seen once. Sequenced material: distant non-tumor lung tissue. These receptor sequences come from a man aged 25 to 40 with non-small cell lung cancer.

As to this clonotype: The CDR3 does not end in the conserved phenylalanine or tryptophan, so this is likely a read error. V gene TRBV11-2 combines with J gene TRBJ2-7; D call uncertain. CDR3 length equals 14 residues. Germline CDR1 is SGHAT and CDR2 is FQNNGV. The CDR3 bases are TGTACCAGCAGCTTAGGTCTTGGGTATTACGAGCAGTACTTA. Its translation is CTSSLGLGYYEQYL.

With regard to this clonotype: Given a much more abundant clone one base away, this may be a read error. The conserved phenylalanine or tryptophan is not found at the CDR3 terminus, so this likely reflects a read error. This chain uses TRBV5-4 with TRBJ2-1; the match to TRBD2 covers 7 bases. The CDR3 spans 15 residues. Germline CDR1 SGHNT, CDR2 YYREEE (reference sequence). The V segment lost 0 bases and the J segment 9 bases; nucleotides outside the gene matches: 9. Here the CDR3 reads CASSLAAGVDSEQFI. DNA for the CDR3: TGTGCCAGCAGCTTGGCCGCGGGAGTAGACAGTGAGCAGTTCATC.

A remark on this clonotype: Sequence at one end of the junction differs from germline and may be a read error. The rearrangement uses TRBV6-2 or TRBV6-3 and TRBJ1-1; D remains ambiguous. CDR1 MNHEY and CDR2 SVGEGT come from the germline V gene. CDR3 length equals 14 residues. CDR3 loop: CPSTEATPNTEAFF. Here the CDR3 DNA reads TGTCCCAGCACTGAGGCCACACCGAACACTGAAGCTTTCTTT.

This clonotype was counted at least ten times. The chain has TRBV29-1 and TRBJ1-1; TRBD1 agrees at 7 bases. The CDR3 is made up of 14 amino acids. Per germline, CDR1 SQVTM and CDR2 ANQGSEA. V gave up 6 bases and J gave up 2 bases; unmatched junction bases: 9. The CDR3 protein is CSVVPGQPNTEAFF. The CDR3 DNA is TGCAGCGTAGTACCGGGACAGCCAAACACTGAAGCTTTCTTT.

Points on this clonotype: A junction boundary mismatches the germline segment, possibly from a read error. The rearrangement uses TRBV11-1 and TRBJ1-4; no clear D. The length of the CDR3 is 18 residues. In germline, CDR1 is SGHAT, CDR2 FQDESV (reference sequence). CDR3 amino acids: CANSLLGDGSTTNEKLFF. The CDR3, as DNA: TGTGCCAACAGCTTACTCGGTGACGGTTCTACAACTAATGAAAAACTGTTTTTT.

There are many counts of this clonotype. V gene TRBV6-5 combines with J gene TRBJ2-1, with 7 positions matching TRBD2. The J segment lost 7 bases and the V segment lost 0 bases, leaving 9 bases of the junction unmatched. The CDR3 runs to 16 residues. Germline V CDR1 and CDR2: MNHEY, SVGAGI. The CDR3 DNA reads TGTGCCAGCAGTTACTCGCCTAGCGGAGCTTTGAATGAGCAGTTCTTC. Its translation is CASSYSPSGALNEQFF.

Notes on this clonotype: The junction departs from germline at one end; a sequencing error may be responsible. The chain links TRBV19 to TRBJ1-5; TRBD1 matches at 9 bases. There are 16 residues in the CDR3. The germline V gene encodes CDR1 LNHDA and CDR2 SQIVND (reference sequence). The CDR3 loop reads CASRPVTGGVGQPQQF. The CDR3 DNA follows: TGTGCTAGTAGACCCGTCACAGGGGGCGTAGGGCAGCCCCAGCAGTTT.

To note about this clonotype: One end of the junction fails to match germline, which may point to a read error. V is TRBV11-1 and J is TRBJ2-1; no definite D call. The CDR3 totals 13 residues. The germline gives CDR1 SGHAT, CDR2 FQDESV (reference sequence). The CDR3: CASSSSGGNEELF. CDR3 DNA: TGTGCCAGCAGCTCCTCCGGTGGGAATGAGGAGTTATTC.

The chain links TRBV6-5 to TRBJ1-3; D is unclear. The CDR3 extends over 14 amino acids. The V end lost 6 bases, the J end lost 7 bases, and 16 bases lay between the germline ends. Germline V gene sequence: CDR1 MNHEY, CDR2 SVGAGI. The CDR3 DNA is TGTGCCAGCAGATCGGCCTACGATTCGAACACCATATATTTT. It specifies CASRSAYDSNTIYF.

The table lists this clonotype with a count of one. One end of the junction is discordant with germline, which a read error may explain. This chain links TRBV6-2 or TRBV6-3 with TRBJ1-5; a weak D match, TRBD1 (5 bases). Per the germline V gene, CDR1 is MNHEY and CDR2 is SVGEGT. The CDR3 spans 14 residues. CDR3 in DNA: TGTGCCAGCACCCGGGACGGTAGCAGTCAGTCCCAGCATTTT. Its translation: CASTRDGSSQSQHF.

Turning to this clonotype: A read error may explain this, as a much larger clone is one base away. CDR3 bases: TGTGCCAGCAGTACTTTAACGGGGAGCTCCTACAATGAGAAGTTCTTC. Translation: CASSTLTGSSYNEKFF. The chain employs TRBV6-2 or TRBV6-3 and TRBJ2-1; maybe TRBD2 (5 bases). CDR3 length: 16 residues. The germline V gene encodes CDR1 MNHEY and CDR2 SVGEGT.

Turning to this clonotype: This may be a read error: a much more frequent sequence differs by one nucleotide. The rearrangement links TRBV29-1 to TRBJ1-4; D is perhaps TRBD1 (6 bases). In germline, CDR1 is SQVTM, CDR2 ANQGSEA. This CDR3 spans 14 amino acids. CDR3 protein: CSVVQGWGDEKLLF. CDR3 nucleotides: TGCAGCGTCGTACAGGGCTGGGGTGATGAAAAACTGTTGTTT.

The table lists this clonotype with many counts. V gene TRBV5-4 combines with J gene TRBJ1-1, with D possibly matching TRBD1 (6 bases). The CDR3 has 14 residues. Germline loops: CDR1 SGHNT, CDR2 YYREEE (reference sequence). V was pared by 10 bases and J by 4 bases, with 20 bases between. This CDR3 reads CAVGGHDGGTEAFF. CDR3 in DNA: TGTGCCGTCGGGGGACATGACGGGGGCACTGAAGCTTTCTTT.

This clonotype appeared a single time. This chain uses TRBV4-1 with TRBJ1-1; D gene unclear. Germline CDR1 and CDR2: MGHRA and YSYEKL. This CDR3 region has 16 residues. V was cut by 0 bases and J by 8 bases, with 19 bases left in between. This CDR3 is CASSQDIYKGGPEAFF. The CDR3, as DNA: TGCGCCAGCAGCCAAGATATCTACAAGGGAGGCCCCGAAGCTTTCTTT.